The rows below give T cell receptor beta chains drawn from one sample of a study of blood T cell repertoires in COVID-19. Measured with immunoSEQ multiplex PCR; TCRdb has only the in-frame clones, and not every one. In the table there are 110,000 or so clones, approximately 77% of which are singletons. Sequenced: peripheral blood. These TCRs come from a human donor in a cohort sampled during active COVID-19. CDR3s include the opening cysteine and the closing phenylalanine or tryptophan. A D gene is named only where the DNA matches it firmly. Rows may omit the clone size; those that give it use once, few, many or a size class.

TRBJ2-7	TRBV6-5	-	TRBD1	CASRALGQGIYEQYF	TGTGCCAGCAGAGCGTTGGGACAGGGGATTTACGAGCAGTACTTC
TRBJ1-3	TRBV7-2	-	-	CASSLGGGSSGNTIYF	TGTGCCAGCAGCCTCGGTGGAGGCAGCTCTGGAAACACCATATATTTT
TRBJ2-3	TRBV5-1	-	-	CASSLEGRDTDTQYF	TGCGCCAGCAGCTTGGAAGGCAGGGACACAGATACGCAGTATTTT
TRBJ1-1	TRBV6-5	-	-	CASSQKTAVHTEAFF	TGTGCCAGCAGCCAAAAGACGGCGGTGCACACTGAAGCTTTCTTT
TRBJ1-5	TRBV4-1	once	-	CASSLTYSNQPQHF	TGCGCCAGCAGCCTTACATATAGCAATCAGCCCCAGCATTTT
TRBJ1-1	TRBV27	-	-	CATLRGGEAFF	TGTGCCACCCTTAGGGGGGGTGAAGCTTTCTTT
TRBJ1-5	TRBV5-1	-	-	CASSLEPGSNQPQHF	TGCGCCAGCAGCTTGGAACCGGGTAGCAATCAGCCCCAGCATTTT
TRBJ2-7	TRBV10-2	-	-	CASNRWNRDGYEQYF	TGCGCCAGCAACCGATGGAACAGGGATGGCTACGAGCAGTACTTC
TRBJ1-1	TRBV14	-	-	CASSQNPWGPEAFF	TGTGCCAGCAGCCAAAACCCATGGGGCCCTGAAGCTTTCTTT
TRBJ2-7	TRBV3-1/TRBV3-2	few	-	CASSHANEQYF	TGTGCCAGCAGCCATGCTAACGAGCAGTACTTC
TRBJ1-6	TRBV5-8	-	TRBD1	CASSLGQGRTTRGASPLHF	TGTGCCAGCAGCTTGGGACAGGGAAGGACGACCCGAGGAGCTTCACCCCTCCACTTT
TRBJ2-7	TRBV9	-	TRBD2	CASSAGLAGIYEQYF	TGTGCCAGCAGCGCTGGACTAGCGGGCATCTACGAGCAGTACTTC
TRBJ1-4	TRBV12-3/TRBV12-4	-	-	CASSPWQELFF	TGTGCCAGCAGTCCTTGGCAAGAACTGTTTTTT
TRBJ1-2	TRBV27	-	TRBD1	CASGEDRGGPFNYGYTF	TGTGCCAGTGGTGAGGACAGGGGCGGTCCTTTTAACTATGGCTACACCTTC
TRBJ2-7	TRBV3-1/TRBV3-2	-	TRBD2	CASSQRPPGLAGGGPTYEQYF	TGTGCCAGCAGCCAACGTCCCCCCGGACTAGCGGGAGGGGGGCCTACCTACGAGCAGTACTTC
TRBJ2-3	TRBV2	-	-	CASSEVGGTDTQYF	TGTGCCAGCAGTGAAGTCGGGGGCACAGATACGCAGTATTTT
TRBJ1-4	TRBV25-1	-	-	CASSESWGSEKLFF	TGTGCCAGCAGTGAATCATGGGGCAGCGAAAAACTGTTTTTT
TRBJ2-7	TRBV5-6	-	TRBD1	CASSAWTGLSEQYF	TGTGCCAGCAGCGCCTGGACAGGGTTAAGCGAGCAGTACTTC